This paragraph reports one T cell receptor beta chain. What it recognizes is unknown. The PCR contained 60 Vbeta and 13 Jbeta primers. TCRdb's copy holds only in-frame clones and misses some; the assay was immunoSEQ multiplex PCR. The sample comprises over 100,000 clones, around 70% of which are singletons, and roughly 7% rests with the top ten. Germline CDR1 SEHNR, CDR2 FQNEAQ (reference sequence). The CDR3 is 15 amino acids. Trimming cost V 5 bases and J 7 bases; bases outside gene matches: 7. This sample stems from a study of cytomegalovirus exposure and HLA in healthy donors. Healthy people donating bone marrow made up the donors. Findings and limits, study-wide: At a 0.05 false discovery rate, a later analysis found some 17,000 TCR beta sequences to be associated with HLA alleles. A previous analysis found most TCR beta V segments productive roughly 90% or roughly 30% of the time.

The chain uses TRBV7-9 and TRBJ1-6; 8 bases are a match to TRBD1. Sequencing was done on a sample of PBMCs. The TCR originated in a male donor in good health and CMV-seronegative. CDR3 residues: CASSRTGSENSPLHF. The CDR3 DNA sequence: TGTGCCAGCAGCAGGACAGGGTCGGAGAATTCACCCCTCCACTTT. Full variable domain (rest looked up from reference TRBV7-9 and TRBJ1-6): DTGVSQNPRHKITKRGQNVTFRCDPISEHNRLYWYRQTLGQGPEFLTYFQNEAQLEKSRLLSDRFSAERPKGSFSTLEIQRTEQGDSAMYLCASSRTGSENSPLHFGNGTRLTVT.